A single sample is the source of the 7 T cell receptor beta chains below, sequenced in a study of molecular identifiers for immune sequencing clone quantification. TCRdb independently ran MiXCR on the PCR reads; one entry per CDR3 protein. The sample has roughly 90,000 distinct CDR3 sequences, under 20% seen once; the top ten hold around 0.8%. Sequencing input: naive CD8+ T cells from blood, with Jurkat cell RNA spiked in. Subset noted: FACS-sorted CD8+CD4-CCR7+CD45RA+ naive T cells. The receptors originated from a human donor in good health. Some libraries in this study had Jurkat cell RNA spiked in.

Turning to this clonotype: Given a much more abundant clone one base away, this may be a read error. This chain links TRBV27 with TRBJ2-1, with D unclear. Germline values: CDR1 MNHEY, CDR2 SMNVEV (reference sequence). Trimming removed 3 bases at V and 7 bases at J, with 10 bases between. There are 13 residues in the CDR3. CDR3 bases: TGTGCCAGCAGTTTCCGATCAGAGAATGAGCAGTTCTTC. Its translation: CASSFRSENEQFF.

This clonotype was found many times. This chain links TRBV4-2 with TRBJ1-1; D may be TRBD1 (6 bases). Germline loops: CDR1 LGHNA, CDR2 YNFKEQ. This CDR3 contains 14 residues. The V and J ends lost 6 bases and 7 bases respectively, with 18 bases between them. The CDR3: CASSLNRAEGEAFF. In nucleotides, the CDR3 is TGTGCCAGCAGTTTGAACAGGGCGGAGGGTGAAGCTTTCTTT.

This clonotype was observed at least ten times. CDR3 bases: TGCGCCAGCAGCTTGGGACAGGGGGTTCAGCCCCAGCATTTT. It codes for CASSLGQGVQPQHF. The V and J genes are TRBV5-1 and TRBJ1-5, with 9 bases matching TRBD1. The CDR3 length is 14 residues. The V gene end was trimmed by 0 bases and the J gene end by 6 bases; junction bases not matched to a gene: 1. The germline V gene encodes CDR1 SGHRS and CDR2 YFSETQ.

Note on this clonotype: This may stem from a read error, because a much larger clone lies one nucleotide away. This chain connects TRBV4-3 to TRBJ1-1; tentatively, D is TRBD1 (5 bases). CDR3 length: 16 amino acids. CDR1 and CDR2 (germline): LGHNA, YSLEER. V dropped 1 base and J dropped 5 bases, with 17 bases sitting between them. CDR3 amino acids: CASSQGLLAGGTEAFF. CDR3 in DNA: TGCGCCAGCAGCCAAGGATTGCTGGCCGGGGGAACTGAAGCTTTCTTT.

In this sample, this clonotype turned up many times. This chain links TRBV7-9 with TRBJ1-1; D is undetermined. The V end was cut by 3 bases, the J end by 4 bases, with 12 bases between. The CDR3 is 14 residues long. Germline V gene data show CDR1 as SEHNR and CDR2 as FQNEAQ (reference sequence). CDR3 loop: CASSFSRGGTEAFF. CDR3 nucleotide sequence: TGTGCCAGCAGCTTTTCCCGGGGAGGCACTGAAGCTTTCTTT.

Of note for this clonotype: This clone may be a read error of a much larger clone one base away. DNA of the CDR3: TGCGCCAGCAGCCCGGCCGGGACAGCCGAAAAACCGTTTTTT. Translation gives CASSPAGTAEKPFF. This rearrangement joins TRBV4-1 to TRBJ1-4; 7 nucleotides align to TRBD1. CDR1 MGHRA and CDR2 YSYEKL come from the germline V gene. The CDR3 runs 14 residues.

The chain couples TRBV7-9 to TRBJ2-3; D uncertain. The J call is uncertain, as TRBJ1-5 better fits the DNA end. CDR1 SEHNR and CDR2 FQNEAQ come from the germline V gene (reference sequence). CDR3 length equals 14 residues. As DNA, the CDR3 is TGTGCCAGCTGGAATAGCTTAAGCACGGATACGCAGCATTTT. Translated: CASWNSLSTDTQHF.